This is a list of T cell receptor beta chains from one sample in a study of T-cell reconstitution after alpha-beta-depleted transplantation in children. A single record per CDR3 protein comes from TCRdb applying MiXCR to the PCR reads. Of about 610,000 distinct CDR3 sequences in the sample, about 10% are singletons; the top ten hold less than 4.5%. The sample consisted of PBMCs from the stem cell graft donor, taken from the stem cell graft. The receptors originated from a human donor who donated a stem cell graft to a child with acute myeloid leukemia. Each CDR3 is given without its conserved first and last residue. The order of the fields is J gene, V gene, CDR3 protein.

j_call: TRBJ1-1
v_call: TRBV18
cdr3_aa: ASSHQDRGRVNTEAF

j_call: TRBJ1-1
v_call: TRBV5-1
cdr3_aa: ASSLRADTEAF

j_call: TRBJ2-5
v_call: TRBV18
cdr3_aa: ASSRDTSGRTETQY

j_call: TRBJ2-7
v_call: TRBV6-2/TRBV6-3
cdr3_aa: ASSYASGSYEQY

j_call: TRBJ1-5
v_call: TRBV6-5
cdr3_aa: ASSYREGSGPQH

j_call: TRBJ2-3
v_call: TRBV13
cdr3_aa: ASSLYRREGSRSTDTQY

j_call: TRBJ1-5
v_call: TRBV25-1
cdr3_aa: ASRGTGNEYIQPQH

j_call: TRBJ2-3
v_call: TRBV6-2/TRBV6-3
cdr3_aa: ASSYLAGVGDTQY

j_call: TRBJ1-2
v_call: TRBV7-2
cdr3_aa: ASSSDSGQGAWGYT

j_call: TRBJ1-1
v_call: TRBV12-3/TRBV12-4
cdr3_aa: ASSFGSQLNTEAF

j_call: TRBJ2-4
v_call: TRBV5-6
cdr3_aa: ASSPPGTGRTKNIQY

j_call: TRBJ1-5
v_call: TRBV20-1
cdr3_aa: SAKGQLLNQPQH

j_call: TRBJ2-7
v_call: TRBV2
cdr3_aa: ASSRAYYEQY

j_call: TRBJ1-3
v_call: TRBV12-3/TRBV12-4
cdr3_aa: ASDTRGSSGNTIY

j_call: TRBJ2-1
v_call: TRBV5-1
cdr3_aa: ASSFPPGAGGRHEQF

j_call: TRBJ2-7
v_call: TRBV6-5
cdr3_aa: ASSYIAGGYEQY

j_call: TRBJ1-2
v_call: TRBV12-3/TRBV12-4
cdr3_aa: ASSPTPYGYT

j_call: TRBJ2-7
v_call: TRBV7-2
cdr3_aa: ASGYRGRPYEQY

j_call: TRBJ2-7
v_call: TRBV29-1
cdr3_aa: SAGQSSYEQY

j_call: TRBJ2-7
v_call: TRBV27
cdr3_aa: ASSSKQFSYEQY

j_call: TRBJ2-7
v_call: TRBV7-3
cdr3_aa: ASSLTTGTSGVEQY

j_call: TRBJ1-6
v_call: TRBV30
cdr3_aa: AWSSLRNSPLH

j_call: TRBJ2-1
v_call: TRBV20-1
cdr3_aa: SAILGGGQNEQF

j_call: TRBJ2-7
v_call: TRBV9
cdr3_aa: ASSVGGTTYEQY

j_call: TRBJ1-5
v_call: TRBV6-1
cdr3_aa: ASSGRDRAGGGPQH

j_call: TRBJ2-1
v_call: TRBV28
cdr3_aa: ASSSLSGDSYNEQF

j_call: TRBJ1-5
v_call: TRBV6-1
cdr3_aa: ASSESGGNQPQH

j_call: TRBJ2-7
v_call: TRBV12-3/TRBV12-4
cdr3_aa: ASSPFKGPGPEQY

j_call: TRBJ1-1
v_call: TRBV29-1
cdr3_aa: SAHTRTVNTEAF

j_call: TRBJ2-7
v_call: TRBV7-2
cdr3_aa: ASSPRGLSSAYEQY